This TCR beta chain was captured by sequencing in a study of cytomegalovirus exposure and HLA in healthy donors. General study findings and limits: TCR beta V- and J-gene trimming was later associated with a missense DCLRE1C variant.

A note on this clone: Its antigen is currently unknown.

The primer mix had 60 Vbeta and 13 Jbeta primers. Assay used: immunoSEQ multiplex PCR; TCRdb lists only in-frame clones, some missing. The sample consists of about 100,000 clones, roughly 84% of them appearing once. Material: PBMCs. The sequence was obtained from a woman aged 18-35 years in good health and CMV-seronegative.

The CDR3: CASSYGGQGAYEQYF. For the CDR3, the DNA is TGTGCCAGCAGTTACGGGGGACAGGGGGCCTACGAGCAGTACTTC. V is TRBV6-5 and J is TRBJ2-7, with 11 bases matching TRBD1. Germline CDR1 and CDR2: MNHEY and SVGAGI. Trimming took 2 bases from V and 2 from J; bases not matched to a gene: 2. The CDR3 covers 15 residues.